What follows is one TCR beta chain and its context. This clonotype came up a few times. The antigen it recognizes is unknown. Within one base of it there is no much larger clone, and no base qualities were kept. Sample time point, as interpreted from the label and publication: patch test 1, 2 weeks after DPC sensitization. Read against the paper, the sample's treatment or condition label means: therapeutic diphenylcyclopropenone sensitization with weekly scalp DPC. At every patch-test visit, the blood draw took place before the patch test was put on. Patients were considered eligible if aged 18 to 70, diagnosed with alopecia and deemed suitable for DPC therapy, and patients were excluded if pregnant. Total RNA was extracted from unfractionated whole blood collected in Tempus Blood RNA tubes. The library was prepared using RACE. Instrument used: NextSeq 500. During library preparation, unique molecular identifiers were attached to individual cDNA molecules so that TCRs could be counted quantitatively and reproducibly. From each blood RNA sample, both TCR alpha and TCR beta chains were sequenced. The paper's processing steps were these. Samples had a median of around 92,000 TCRs, with a range from about 23,224 to 750,000. The Decombinator software suite was used to annotate V, J and CDR3 in the TCR reads. To make PS versus PT1 abundance plots, every sample was subsampled to the same number of TCRs (28,000). Expanded TCRs were defined as absent before sensitization and observed at least eight times at the 2-week time point. TCRdb took the public reads, trimmed them with fastp at Q25, ran MiXCR for clone calling and kept in-frame beta chains. Each CDR3 protein gets just one entry, which takes the most common genes and DNA from the rows behind it. The V and J calls come from TCRdb's annotation, not from the publication. The sample table shows about 120,000 distinct CDR3 sequences, and roughly an eighth are seen once. The top ten clones comprise 1.4% of the sample.

Looking up the germline V gene yields CDR1 MDHEN and CDR2 SYDVKM. Clipping removes 2 bases from V and 6 bases from J, with 6 as the unmatched junction base count. The CDR3 numbers 15 residues from cysteine through phenylalanine. Only the CDR3 part of the read is kept: 45 bases, read in frame from the first base. This sample was taken from a study of human T cells and chemical hapten exposure (dated by TCRdb to 2020 to 2022). The study in broad terms: For sensitization, 2% DPC in acetone was applied to a roughly 2 cm by roughly 2 cm area of upper inner arm skin. Most of the patients in the cohort were female, and the cohort covered alopecia areata with under or over 50% scalp involvement, alopecia totalis and alopecia universalis. For TCR sequencing, blood came from 25 to 35 alopecia patients at anywhere from one to four time points (pre-sensitization, 2, 6 and 24 weeks). Weekly therapeutic DPC doses were additionally applied to the scalp of patients throughout the roughly 25-week study period. Libraries were combined into a pool for sequencing, and differences in TCR yield between samples came mainly from small differences in library volumes within the pool. Blood was sampled from patients pre-sensitization (week 0) and at 2, 6 and about 24 weeks after DPC sensitization. Peripheral blood TCR repertoire changes were tracked in vivo in alopecia patients during primary and secondary sensitization to the hapten diphenylcyclopropenone (DPC). Patch testing was done on the upper back using Finn chambers containing 0.01% DPC, and results were scored after 6 days according to International Contact Dermatitis Research Group standards.

What the work shows at the level of the full study, not this receptor alone: After repeated subsampling, the strength of the expansion versus patch-test correlation and the threshold at which it became significant changed. Compared with pre-sensitization or healthy control sets, expanded TCRs formed significantly more large CDR3 similarity clusters, which is consistent with antigen-driven responses. Patch test score was positively correlated with the number of PT1 expanded TCRs, with significance at thresholds 8, 16 and 32 but not at 4. DPC sensitization did not change how many TCRs were above 1 in 1000 frequency, and no evidence was found of alterations in global repertoire structure. All patients had alopecia, a presumed autoimmune disease, so their immune response might differ from that of healthy individuals.

The chain links TRBV28 with TRBJ2-7; 11 central nucleotides agree with TRBD1. The TCR originated in a woman aged 45-59 years with alopecia areata. Some clones in this sample may be carry-over from other donors' samples. The sequences come from whole blood, collected in connection with sensitization to the hapten diphenylcyclopropenone (DPC). At the DNA level, the sequence is TGTGCCAGCAGTTTAGTGGGACAGGGGGTTATCGAGCAGTACTTC. Translation gives CASSLVGQGVIEQYF. Reference TRBV28 and TRBJ2-7 proteins supply the regions before and after the CDR3; the full variable domain is: DVKVTQSSRYLVKRTGEKVFLECVQDMDHENMFWYRQDPGLGLRLIYFSYDVKMKEKGDIPEGYSVSREKKERFSLILESASTNQTSMYLCASSLVGQGVIEQYFGPGTRLTVT.